Below, 27 T cell receptor beta chains from the same sample are listed, as sequenced in a study of blood T cell repertoires in COVID-19. Sequenced by immunoSEQ multiplex PCR; TCRdb stores in-frame clones only, minus some. Of roughly 280,000 clones in the sample, around 86% are singletons; the top ten hold approximately 2%. Sequences were obtained from peripheral blood. The receptors shown here come from a man aged 50-59 years with acute or convalescent COVID-19.

The rearrangement uses TRBV2 and TRBJ2-7, with a weak D call TRBD1 (5 bases). Trimming removed 7 bases at V and 5 bases at J, with 12 bases between. The V gene's germline CDR1 is SNHLY and CDR2 FYNNEI. The CDR3 contains 12 residues. CDR3 DNA: TGTGCCAGCAAGGGGTTGGCGGACGAGCAGTACTTC. Residues: CASKGLADEQYF.

This clone was observed a handful of times. In the same sample, other DNA sequences code for this CDR3. This rearrangement joins TRBV7-9 to TRBJ1-5; TRBD1 matches 9 bases. The germline V gene has CDR1 SEHNR and CDR2 FQNEAQ (reference sequence). Trimming removed 5 bases from V and 0 bases from J; junction bases left unmatched: 5. CDR3 length: 16 residues. CDR3 residues: CASSPDRGNSNQPQHF. CDR3 sequence (DNA): TGTGCCAGCAGCCCAGACAGGGGGAATAGCAATCAGCCCCAGCATTTT.

The chain has TRBV5-5 and TRBJ1-4; the match to TRBD1 covers 7 bases. Unmatched junction bases numbered 1, after V lost 0 bases and J lost 5 bases. The germline CDR1 and CDR2 sequences are SGHKS and YYEKEE (reference sequence). This CDR3 region has 14 residues. The DNA of the CDR3 is TGTGCCAGCAGCTTGGAGACAGGGAATGAAAAACTGTTTTTT. This encodes CASSLETGNEKLFF. The variable domain in full, completed from reference TRBV5-5 and TRBJ1-4, reads DAGVTQSPTHLIKTRGQQVTLRCSPISGHKSVSWYQQVLGQGPQFIFQYYEKEERGRGNFPDRFSARQFPNYSSELNVNALLLGDSALYLCASSLETGNEKLFFGSGTQLSVL.

The chain carries TRBV5-1 and TRBJ1-5; 7 bases are shared with TRBD1. J gave up 6 bases and V 4 bases, and 10 bases lay outside the gene matches. The V gene's germline CDR1 is SGHRS and CDR2 YFSETQ. The CDR3 has 15 residues. DNA of the CDR3: TGCGCCAGCAGCATTCAGGGGGGTATCGGTCAGCCCCAGCATTTT. Translating it yields CASSIQGGIGQPQHF.

The chain uses TRBV2 and TRBJ2-1; TRBD1 matches 8 bases. Germline values: CDR1 SNHLY, CDR2 FYNNEI. Trimming cost V 6 bases and J 7 bases; bases outside gene matches: 8. The CDR3 is 14 amino acids. CDR3 residues: CASRWTGIGNEQFF. The DNA of the CDR3 is TGTGCCAGCAGGTGGACAGGGATCGGGAATGAGCAGTTCTTC.

V and J are TRBV6-5 and TRBJ2-3; 7 positions agree with TRBD1. This CDR3 contains 15 residues. Germline values: CDR1 MNHEY, CDR2 SVGAGI. Germline trimming cut 6 bases from V and 1 base from J; bases unmatched to any gene: 7. The CDR3 reads CASRGTVLGTDTQYF. The CDR3 region has the DNA TGTGCCAGCAGAGGGACAGTACTCGGCACAGATACGCAGTATTTT.

V is TRBV11-2 and J is TRBJ2-7; 9 bases agree with TRBD2. This CDR3 comprises 15 residues. V trimming: 5 bases; J trimming: 3 bases; junction bases outside the gene matches: 8. Germline CDR1 reads SGHAT; CDR2 reads FQNNGV. The CDR3, as DNA: TGTGCCAGCAGCATCGCCGGGACTAGCCTCTACGAGCAGTACTTC. It translates to CASSIAGTSLYEQYF.

The chain carries TRBV12-3 or TRBV12-4 and TRBJ2-3; D gene ambiguous. This CDR3 comprises 13 residues. V lost 6 bases and J lost 2, with 9 bases in between. CDR3 sequence: CASSPPNTDTQYF. The CDR3 coding sequence is TGTGCCAGCAGCCCCCCAAACACAGATACGCAGTATTTT.

CDR3 protein: CATSRGLRGAETGELFF. CDR3 nucleotides: TGTGCCACCAGCAGGGGGCTACGGGGGGCCGAAACCGGGGAGCTGTTTTTT. The genes are TRBV15 and TRBJ2-2; a possible D gene is TRBD2 (7 bases). V was pared by 3 bases and J by 5 bases, with 19 bases between. The length of the CDR3 is 17 residues. CDR1 and CDR2 from the germline V gene are LNHNV and YYDKDF (reference sequence).

The chain uses TRBV5-1 and TRBJ1-1; 7 bases are a match to TRBD1. This CDR3 has 14 amino acids. Germline V gene sequence: CDR1 SGHRS, CDR2 YFSETQ. V lost 4 bases and J lost 5; bases outside the gene matches: 8. CDR3 nucleotide sequence: TGCGCCAGCAGCCCAGACAGGGAAGGGACTGAAGCTTTCTTT. Residues: CASSPDREGTEAFF. The complete variable domain, with remaining parts taken from reference TRBV5-1 and TRBJ1-1, reads KAGVTQTPRYLIKTRGQQVTLSCSPISGHRSVSWYQQTPGQGLQFLFEYFSETQRNKGNFPGRFSGRQFSNSRSEMNVSTLELGDSALYLCASSPDREGTEAFFGQGTRLTVV.

V and J are TRBV10-3 and TRBJ1-2; D gene uncertain. The V gene's germline CDR1 is ENHRY and CDR2 SYGVKD. CDR3 length equals 16 residues. V was trimmed by 4 bases and J by 4 bases, leaving 19 bases between them. CDR3 bases: TGTGCCATCAGTGGGACTGGCGGGGAGCGTCTCTATGGCTACACCTTC. Protein product: CAISGTGGERLYGYTF.

This chain links TRBV3-1 (or the pseudogene TRBV3-2) with TRBJ1-1; no clear D. In germline, CDR1 is LGHDT, CDR2 YNNKEL (reference sequence). The CDR3 extends over 12 amino acids. Trimming left V 3 bases short and J 8 bases short, with 10 bases between. The CDR3 spells CASSHLAEEAFF. CDR3 nucleotides: TGTGCCAGCAGCCACCTGGCCGAAGAAGCTTTCTTT.

The rearrangement uses TRBV6-5 and TRBJ2-7; D may be TRBD1 (6 bases). The germline V gene encodes CDR1 MNHEY and CDR2 SVGAGI. Trimming left V 0 bases short and J 4 bases short, with 10 bases between. The CDR3 is 14 residues long. The CDR3 DNA sequence: TGTGCCAGCAGTTACTCGGGGACACCTTACGAGCAGTACTTC. Translating it yields CASSYSGTPYEQYF.

The V call is TRBV7-2, the J call TRBJ2-1; 9 bases are shared with TRBD1. The CDR3 runs to 15 residues. Trimming took 2 bases from V and 4 from J; bases not matched to a gene: 3. Looked up from germline, CDR1 is SGHTA and CDR2 is FQGNSA. The CDR3 DNA reads TGTGCCAGCAGCTTACGACAGGGGGATTACAATGAGCAGTTCTTC. It codes for CASSLRQGDYNEQFF.

The CDR3 spells CSVGGGGDTQYF. CDR3 sequence (DNA): TGCAGCGTTGGCGGGGGAGGAGATACGCAGTATTTT. This chain links TRBV29-1 with TRBJ2-3, with TRBD2 identical over 7 bases. Germline CDR1 and CDR2: SQVTM and ANQGSEA. Trimming cost V 4 bases and J 5 bases; bases outside gene matches: 3. The CDR3 length is 12 residues.

The table lists this clone with a few counts. The rearrangement uses TRBV9 and TRBJ1-3, with TRBD1 as a possible D gene (6 bases). This CDR3 has 18 residues. Trimming cost V 4 bases and J 3 bases, with 23 bases left between them. Germline loops: CDR1 SGDLS, CDR2 YYNGEE. Written as DNA, the CDR3 is TGTGCCAGCAGCCCTTCCACAGGGAGGGTCGGCTTTGGAAACACCATATATTTT. Amino acids: CASSPSTGRVGFGNTIYF.

In the case of this clone: Other DNA sequences within the sample encode an identical CDR3. The chain uses TRBV2 and TRBJ1-1; 8 nucleotides agree with TRBD1. The CDR3 totals 14 residues. V was pared by 5 bases and J by 1 base, with 3 bases of the junction left unmatched. Germline-derived CDR1 and CDR2 are SNHLY and FYNNEI. CDR3 in amino acids: CASSSGQGNTEAFF. CDR3 DNA sequence: TGTGCCAGCAGTTCCGGACAGGGGAACACTGAAGCTTTCTTT.

V and J are TRBV7-9 and TRBJ1-5, with TRBD1 identical over 7 bases. This CDR3 comprises 14 residues. V shed 4 bases, J shed 3 bases, and the junction held 3 bases outside the gene matches. Per germline, CDR1 SEHNR and CDR2 FQNEAQ (reference sequence). The CDR3 region is CASSSDRVNQPQHF. The CDR3 DNA sequence: TGTGCCAGCAGCTCAGACAGGGTCAATCAGCCCCAGCATTTT.

The V call is TRBV5-1, the J call TRBJ1-2; 7 bases match TRBD1. Germline-derived CDR1 and CDR2 are SGHRS and YFSETQ. Germline trimming cut 4 bases from V and 2 bases from J; bases unmatched to any gene: 5. The CDR3 has 14 residues. CDR3 sequence reads: CASSLMTGNYGYTF. In nucleotides, the CDR3 is TGCGCCAGCAGCCTAATGACAGGGAACTATGGCTACACCTTC.

V is TRBV18 and J is TRBJ2-5; no clear D. Trimming left V 3 bases short and J 2 bases short, with 7 bases between. The CDR3 contains 13 residues. CDR1 and CDR2 from the germline V gene are KGHSH and LQKENI. The CDR3 reads CASSPSFQETQYF. CDR3 DNA sequence: TGTGCCAGCTCACCGAGCTTTCAAGAGACCCAGTACTTC.

This rearrangement joins TRBV5-1 to TRBJ1-4; D remains ambiguous. Germline V CDR1 and CDR2: SGHRS, YFSETQ. The V end was cut by 4 bases, the J end by 2 bases, with 9 bases between. This CDR3 is 14 amino acids long. The CDR3 bases are TGCGCCAGCAGCCCCGAAGCTACTAATGAAAAACTGTTTTTT. It is translated as CASSPEATNEKLFF.

This clone has a single count. This chain uses TRBV6-5 with TRBJ2-3; D is ambiguous. This CDR3 contains 14 residues. CDR1 and CDR2 (germline): MNHEY, SVGAGI. V was pared by 5 bases and J by 1 base, with 10 bases between. CDR3 DNA: TGTGCCAGCAGTCCCCTATACGGCACAGATACGCAGTATTTT. Encoded protein: CASSPLYGTDTQYF.

This clone showed up just once. V and J are TRBV7-2 and TRBJ2-2; D not certain. CDR1 is SGHTA, CDR2 FQGNSA, per germline. Deletions cut 1 base from V and 4 bases from J, with 7 bases between. The CDR3 runs to 14 residues. Written as DNA, the CDR3 is TGTGCCAGCAGCTTAGTAGAGGCCACCGGGGAGCTGTTTTTT. This sequence encodes CASSLVEATGELFF.

This chain links TRBV3-1 (or the pseudogene TRBV3-2) with TRBJ2-7; possibly TRBD1 for D (7 bases). The CDR3 is made up of 14 amino acids. Germline assignment: CDR1 LGHDT and CDR2 YNNKEL (reference sequence). The germline V and J ends were trimmed by 2 bases and 5 bases, with 13 bases remaining between them. CDR3 residues: CASSQRGGGNEQYF. The CDR3 coding sequence is TGTGCCAGCAGCCAAAGAGGGGGCGGGAACGAGCAGTACTTC.

CDR3 loop: CASSDGLIFYEQYF. For the CDR3, the DNA is TGTGCCAGCAGTGACGGACTTATTTTCTACGAGCAGTACTTC. The J gene is TRBJ2-7, the V gene TRBV2; a weak D match, TRBD2 (5 bases). Germline assignment: CDR1 SNHLY and CDR2 FYNNEI. With 3 bases removed from V and 3 bases from J, the gap between germline ends came to 12 bases. The CDR3 contains 14 residues.

This clone was detected only once. The CDR3 here is CASSMVGGSTDTQYF. CDR3 nucleotides: TGTGCCAGTAGTATGGTCGGAGGGTCCACAGATACGCAGTATTTT. V is TRBV19 and J is TRBJ2-3; D may be TRBD2 (6 bases). The V gene's germline CDR1 is LNHDA and CDR2 SQIVND (reference sequence). The length of the CDR3 is 15 residues. Trimming removed 3 bases from V and 2 bases from J, with 12 bases in between.

The J gene is TRBJ1-1, the V gene TRBV9, with D perhaps matching TRBD1 (6 bases). The V end lost 3 bases, the J end lost 1 base, and 10 bases lay between the germline ends. Germline V lookup: CDR1 SGDLS, CDR2 YYNGEE. This CDR3 is built from 14 residues. The chain's CDR3 is CASSATGQNTEAFF. The CDR3 DNA reads TGTGCCAGCAGCGCGACAGGCCAGAACACTGAAGCTTTCTTT.